The sequence of this TCR beta chain was determined in a study of control samples from healthy donors and cancer patients. TCRdb's copy holds only in-frame clones and misses some; the assay was immunoSEQ multiplex PCR. The table lists some 140,000 clones, approximately 86% of them singletons, with 8.5% to 9.5% in the top ten. Per germline, CDR1 KGHSH and CDR2 LQKENI. This CDR3 comprises 14 residues. Trimming removed 6 bases from V and 7 bases from J; junction bases left unmatched: 11. V is TRBV18 and J is TRBJ2-7; 8 bases are shared with TRBD1. Sequencing was performed on blood. This TCR derives from a woman aged 25 to 45 in good health. In nucleotides, the CDR3 is TGTGCCAGCTCTCCCGCCGAAACAGGGGGAGAGCAGTACTTC. As protein: CASSPAETGGEQYF.